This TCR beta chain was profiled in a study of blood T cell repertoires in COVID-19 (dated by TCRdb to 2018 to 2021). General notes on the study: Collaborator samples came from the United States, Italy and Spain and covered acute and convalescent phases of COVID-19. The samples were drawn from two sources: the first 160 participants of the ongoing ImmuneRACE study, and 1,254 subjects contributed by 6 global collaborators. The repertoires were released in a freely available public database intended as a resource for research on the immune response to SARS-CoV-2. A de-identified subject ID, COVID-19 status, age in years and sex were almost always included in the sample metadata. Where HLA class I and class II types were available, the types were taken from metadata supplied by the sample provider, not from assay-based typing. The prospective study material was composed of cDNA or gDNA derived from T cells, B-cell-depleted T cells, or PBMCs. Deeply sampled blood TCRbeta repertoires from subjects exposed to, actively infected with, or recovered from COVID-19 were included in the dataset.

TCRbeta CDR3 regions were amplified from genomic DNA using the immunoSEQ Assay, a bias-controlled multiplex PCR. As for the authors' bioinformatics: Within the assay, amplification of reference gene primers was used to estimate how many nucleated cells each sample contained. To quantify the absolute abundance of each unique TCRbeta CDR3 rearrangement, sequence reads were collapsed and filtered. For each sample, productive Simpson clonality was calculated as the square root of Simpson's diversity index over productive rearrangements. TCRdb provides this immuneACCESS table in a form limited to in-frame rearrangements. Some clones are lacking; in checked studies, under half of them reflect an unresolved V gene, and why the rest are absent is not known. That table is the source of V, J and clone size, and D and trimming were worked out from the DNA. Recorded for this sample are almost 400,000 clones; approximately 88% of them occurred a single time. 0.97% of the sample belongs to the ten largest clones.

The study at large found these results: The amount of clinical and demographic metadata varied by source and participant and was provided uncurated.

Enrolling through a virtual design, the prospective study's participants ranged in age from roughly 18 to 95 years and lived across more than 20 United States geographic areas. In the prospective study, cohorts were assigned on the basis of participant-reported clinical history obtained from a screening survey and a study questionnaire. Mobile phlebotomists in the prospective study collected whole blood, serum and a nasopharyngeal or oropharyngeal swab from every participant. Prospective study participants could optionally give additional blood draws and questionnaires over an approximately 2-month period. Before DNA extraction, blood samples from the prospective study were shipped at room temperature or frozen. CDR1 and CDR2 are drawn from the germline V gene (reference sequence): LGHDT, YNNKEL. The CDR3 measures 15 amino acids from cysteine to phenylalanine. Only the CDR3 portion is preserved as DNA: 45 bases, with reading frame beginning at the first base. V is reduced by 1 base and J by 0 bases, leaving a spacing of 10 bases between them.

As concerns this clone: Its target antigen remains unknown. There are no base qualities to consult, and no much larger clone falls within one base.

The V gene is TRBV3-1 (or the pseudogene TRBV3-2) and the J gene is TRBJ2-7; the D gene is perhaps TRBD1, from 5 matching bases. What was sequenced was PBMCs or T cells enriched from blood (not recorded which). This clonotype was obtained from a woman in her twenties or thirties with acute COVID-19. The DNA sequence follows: TGTGCCAGCAGCCAAGTCTGGGGCGCCTCCTACGAGCAGTACTTC. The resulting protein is CASSQVWGASYEQYF.